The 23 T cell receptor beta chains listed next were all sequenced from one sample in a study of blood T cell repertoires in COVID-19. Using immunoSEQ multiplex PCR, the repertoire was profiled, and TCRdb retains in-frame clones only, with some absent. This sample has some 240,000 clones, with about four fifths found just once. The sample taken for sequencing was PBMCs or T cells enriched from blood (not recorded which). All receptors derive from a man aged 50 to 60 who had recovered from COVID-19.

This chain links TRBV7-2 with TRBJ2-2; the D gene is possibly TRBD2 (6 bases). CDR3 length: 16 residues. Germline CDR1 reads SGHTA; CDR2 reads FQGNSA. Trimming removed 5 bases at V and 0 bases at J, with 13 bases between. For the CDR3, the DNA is TGTGCCAGCAGCCCCCGTGGCGGGGCGAACACCGGGGAGCTGTTTTTT. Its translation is CASSPRGGANTGELFF. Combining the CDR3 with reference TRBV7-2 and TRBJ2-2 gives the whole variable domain GAGVSQSPSNKVTEKGKDVELRCDPISGHTALYWYRQSLGQGLEFLIYFQGNSAPDKSGLPSDRFSAERTGGSVSTLTIQRTQQEDSAVYLCASSPRGGANTGELFFGEGSRLTVL.

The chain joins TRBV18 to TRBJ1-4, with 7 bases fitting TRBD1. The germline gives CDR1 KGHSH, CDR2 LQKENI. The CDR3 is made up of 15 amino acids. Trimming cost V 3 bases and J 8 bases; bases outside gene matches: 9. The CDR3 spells CASSPGTEEVEKLFF. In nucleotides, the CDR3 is TGTGCCAGCTCACCCGGGACAGAGGAGGTAGAAAAACTGTTTTTT.

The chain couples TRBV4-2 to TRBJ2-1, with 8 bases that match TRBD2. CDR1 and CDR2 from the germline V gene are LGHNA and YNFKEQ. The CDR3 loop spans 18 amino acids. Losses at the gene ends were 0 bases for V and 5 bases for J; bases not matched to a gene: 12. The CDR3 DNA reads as TGTGCCAGCAGCCAAGATGGATCGGGAGGGCCCGTTAACAATGAGCAGTTCTTC. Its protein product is CASSQDGSGGPVNNEQFF.

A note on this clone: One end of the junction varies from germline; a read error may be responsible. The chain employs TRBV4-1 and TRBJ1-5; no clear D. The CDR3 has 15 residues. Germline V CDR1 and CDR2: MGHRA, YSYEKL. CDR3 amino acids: CASSQAEYSNQPQHF. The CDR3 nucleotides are TGCGCCAGCAGCCAGGCGGAATATAGCAATCAACCCCAGCATTTT.

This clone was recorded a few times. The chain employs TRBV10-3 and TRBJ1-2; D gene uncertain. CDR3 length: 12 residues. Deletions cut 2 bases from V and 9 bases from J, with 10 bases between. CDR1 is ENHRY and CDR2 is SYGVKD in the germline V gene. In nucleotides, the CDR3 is TGTGCCATCAGTGAGAGGAAGGAGAGCTACACCTTC. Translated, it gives CAISERKESYTF.

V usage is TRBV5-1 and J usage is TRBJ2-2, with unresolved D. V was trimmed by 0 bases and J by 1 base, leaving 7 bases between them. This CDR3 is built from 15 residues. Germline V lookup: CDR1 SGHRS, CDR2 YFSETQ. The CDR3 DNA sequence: TGCGCCAGCAGCTTGGGTACAGAGAACACCGGGGAGCTGTTTTTT. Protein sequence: CASSLGTENTGELFF.

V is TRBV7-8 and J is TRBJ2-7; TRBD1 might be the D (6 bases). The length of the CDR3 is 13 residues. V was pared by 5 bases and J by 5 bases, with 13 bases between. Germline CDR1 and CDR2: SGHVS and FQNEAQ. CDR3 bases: TGTGCCAGCAGCATCAGTGGGGGCCACGAGCAGTACTTC. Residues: CASSISGGHEQYF.

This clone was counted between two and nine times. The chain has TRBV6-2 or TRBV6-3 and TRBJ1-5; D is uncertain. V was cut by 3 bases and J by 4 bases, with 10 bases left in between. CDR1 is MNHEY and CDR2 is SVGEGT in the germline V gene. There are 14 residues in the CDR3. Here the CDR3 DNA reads TGTGCCAGCAGTTATACAGACACGAATCAGCCCCAGCATTTT. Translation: CASSYTDTNQPQHF.

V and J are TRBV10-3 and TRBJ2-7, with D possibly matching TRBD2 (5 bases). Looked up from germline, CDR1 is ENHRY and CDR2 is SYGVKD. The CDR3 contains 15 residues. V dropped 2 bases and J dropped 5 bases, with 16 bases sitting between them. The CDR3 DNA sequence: TGTGCCATCAGTGAGCCGACCGGGGTTTTGGACGAGCAGTACTTC. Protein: CAISEPTGVLDEQYF.

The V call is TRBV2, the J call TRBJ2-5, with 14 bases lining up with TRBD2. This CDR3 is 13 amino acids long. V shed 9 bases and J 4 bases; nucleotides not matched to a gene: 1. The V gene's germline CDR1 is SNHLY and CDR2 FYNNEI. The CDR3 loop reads CARGTSGGETQYF. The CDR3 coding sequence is TGTGCCAGAGGGACTAGCGGGGGAGAGACCCAGTACTTC.

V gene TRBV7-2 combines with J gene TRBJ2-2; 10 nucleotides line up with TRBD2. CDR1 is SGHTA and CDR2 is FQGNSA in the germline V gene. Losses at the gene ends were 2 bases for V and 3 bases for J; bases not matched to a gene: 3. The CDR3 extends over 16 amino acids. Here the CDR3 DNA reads TGTGCCAGCAGCTTATGGCTAGCGGGAGACACCGGGGAGCTGTTTTTT. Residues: CASSLWLAGDTGELFF.

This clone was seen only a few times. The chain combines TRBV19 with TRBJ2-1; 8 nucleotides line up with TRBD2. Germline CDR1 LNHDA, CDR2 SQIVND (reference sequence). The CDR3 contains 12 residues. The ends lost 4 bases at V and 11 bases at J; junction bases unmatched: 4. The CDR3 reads CASSKLAGQQFF. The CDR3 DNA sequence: TGTGCCAGTAGTAAGCTAGCGGGTCAGCAGTTCTTC.

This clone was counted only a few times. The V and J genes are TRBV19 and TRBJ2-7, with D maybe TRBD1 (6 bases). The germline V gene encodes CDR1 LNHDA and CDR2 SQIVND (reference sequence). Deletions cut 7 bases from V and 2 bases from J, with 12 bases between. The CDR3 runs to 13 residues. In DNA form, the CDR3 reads TGTGCCAGTAAGGGGTCAGGGGCCTACGAGCAGTACTTC. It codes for CASKGSGAYEQYF.

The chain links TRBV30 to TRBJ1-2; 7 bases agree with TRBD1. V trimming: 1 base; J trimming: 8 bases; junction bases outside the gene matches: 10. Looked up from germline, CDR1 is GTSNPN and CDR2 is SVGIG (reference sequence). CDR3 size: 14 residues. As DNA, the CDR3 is TGTGCCTGGAGTGAAGGCAGGGGGGCGTTCGGCTACACCTTC. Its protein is CAWSEGRGAFGYTF. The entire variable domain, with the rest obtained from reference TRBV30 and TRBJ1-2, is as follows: SQTIHQWPATLVQPVGSPLSLECTVEGTSNPNLYWYRQAAGRGLQLLFYSVGIGQISSEVPQNLSASRPQDRQFILSSKKLLLSDSGFYLCAWSEGRGAFGYTFGSGTRLTVV.

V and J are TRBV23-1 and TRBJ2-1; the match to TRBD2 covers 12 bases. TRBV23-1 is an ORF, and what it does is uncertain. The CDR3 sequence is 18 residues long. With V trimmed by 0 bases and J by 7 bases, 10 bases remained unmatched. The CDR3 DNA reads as TGCGCCAGCAGTCAATCATGTTTTCGACTAGCGGGGGCAAATGAGCAGTTCTTC. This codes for CASSQSCFRLAGANEQFF.

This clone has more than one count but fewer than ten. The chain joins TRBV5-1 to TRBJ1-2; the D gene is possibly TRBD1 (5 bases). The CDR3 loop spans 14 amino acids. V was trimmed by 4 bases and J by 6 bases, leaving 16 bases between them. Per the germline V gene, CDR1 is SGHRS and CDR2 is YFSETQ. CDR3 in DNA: TGCGCCAGCAGCCCCGGACACCTATATGATGGCTACACCTTC. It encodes CASSPGHLYDGYTF.

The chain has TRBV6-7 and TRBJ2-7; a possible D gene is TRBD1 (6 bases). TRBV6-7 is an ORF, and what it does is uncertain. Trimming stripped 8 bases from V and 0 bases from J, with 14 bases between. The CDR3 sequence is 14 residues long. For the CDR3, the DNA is TGTGCCAGCCTCCACAGGGCCCTCTCCTACGAGCAGTACTTC. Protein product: CASLHRALSYEQYF.

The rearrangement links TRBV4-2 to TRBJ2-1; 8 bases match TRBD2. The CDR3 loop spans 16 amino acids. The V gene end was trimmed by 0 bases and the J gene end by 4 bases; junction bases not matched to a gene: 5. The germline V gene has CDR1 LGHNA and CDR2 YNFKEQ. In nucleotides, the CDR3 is TGTGCCAGCAGCCAAGACTTAGCGGGATTTTACAATGAGCAGTTCTTC. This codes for CASSQDLAGFYNEQFF.

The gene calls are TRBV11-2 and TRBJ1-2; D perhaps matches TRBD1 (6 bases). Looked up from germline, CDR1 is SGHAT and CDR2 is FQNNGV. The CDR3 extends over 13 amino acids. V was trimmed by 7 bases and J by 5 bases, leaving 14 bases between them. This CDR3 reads CASNAGTNYGYTF. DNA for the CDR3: TGTGCCAGCAACGCAGGGACAAATTATGGCTACACCTTC.

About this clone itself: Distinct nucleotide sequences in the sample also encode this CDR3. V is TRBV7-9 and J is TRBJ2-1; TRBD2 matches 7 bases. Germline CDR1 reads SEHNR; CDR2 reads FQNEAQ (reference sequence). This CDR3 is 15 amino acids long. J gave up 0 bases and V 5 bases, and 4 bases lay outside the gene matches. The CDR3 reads CASSPGGSSYNEQFF. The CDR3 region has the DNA TGTGCCAGCAGCCCGGGGGGAAGCTCCTACAATGAGCAGTTCTTC.

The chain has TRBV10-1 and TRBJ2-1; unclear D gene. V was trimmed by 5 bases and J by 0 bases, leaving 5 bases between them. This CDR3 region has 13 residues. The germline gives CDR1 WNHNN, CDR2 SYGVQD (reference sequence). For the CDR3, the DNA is TGCGCCAGCAGTCCGAGCTCCTACAATGAGCAGTTCTTC. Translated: CASSPSSYNEQFF.

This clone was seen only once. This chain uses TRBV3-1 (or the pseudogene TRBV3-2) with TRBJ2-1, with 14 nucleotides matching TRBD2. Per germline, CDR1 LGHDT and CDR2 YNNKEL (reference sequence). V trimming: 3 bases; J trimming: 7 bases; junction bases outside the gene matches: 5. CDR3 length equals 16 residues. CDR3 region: CASSHGTSGGWNEQFF. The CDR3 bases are TGTGCCAGCAGCCACGGGACTAGCGGGGGATGGAATGAGCAGTTCTTC.

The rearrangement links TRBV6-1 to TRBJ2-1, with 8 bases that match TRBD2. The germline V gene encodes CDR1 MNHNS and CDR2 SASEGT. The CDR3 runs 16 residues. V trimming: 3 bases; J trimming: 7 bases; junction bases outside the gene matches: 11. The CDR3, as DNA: TGTGCCAGCAGTGAGGGCGGGAGGACTTCGTGGAATGAGCAGTTCTTC. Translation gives CASSEGGRTSWNEQFF.